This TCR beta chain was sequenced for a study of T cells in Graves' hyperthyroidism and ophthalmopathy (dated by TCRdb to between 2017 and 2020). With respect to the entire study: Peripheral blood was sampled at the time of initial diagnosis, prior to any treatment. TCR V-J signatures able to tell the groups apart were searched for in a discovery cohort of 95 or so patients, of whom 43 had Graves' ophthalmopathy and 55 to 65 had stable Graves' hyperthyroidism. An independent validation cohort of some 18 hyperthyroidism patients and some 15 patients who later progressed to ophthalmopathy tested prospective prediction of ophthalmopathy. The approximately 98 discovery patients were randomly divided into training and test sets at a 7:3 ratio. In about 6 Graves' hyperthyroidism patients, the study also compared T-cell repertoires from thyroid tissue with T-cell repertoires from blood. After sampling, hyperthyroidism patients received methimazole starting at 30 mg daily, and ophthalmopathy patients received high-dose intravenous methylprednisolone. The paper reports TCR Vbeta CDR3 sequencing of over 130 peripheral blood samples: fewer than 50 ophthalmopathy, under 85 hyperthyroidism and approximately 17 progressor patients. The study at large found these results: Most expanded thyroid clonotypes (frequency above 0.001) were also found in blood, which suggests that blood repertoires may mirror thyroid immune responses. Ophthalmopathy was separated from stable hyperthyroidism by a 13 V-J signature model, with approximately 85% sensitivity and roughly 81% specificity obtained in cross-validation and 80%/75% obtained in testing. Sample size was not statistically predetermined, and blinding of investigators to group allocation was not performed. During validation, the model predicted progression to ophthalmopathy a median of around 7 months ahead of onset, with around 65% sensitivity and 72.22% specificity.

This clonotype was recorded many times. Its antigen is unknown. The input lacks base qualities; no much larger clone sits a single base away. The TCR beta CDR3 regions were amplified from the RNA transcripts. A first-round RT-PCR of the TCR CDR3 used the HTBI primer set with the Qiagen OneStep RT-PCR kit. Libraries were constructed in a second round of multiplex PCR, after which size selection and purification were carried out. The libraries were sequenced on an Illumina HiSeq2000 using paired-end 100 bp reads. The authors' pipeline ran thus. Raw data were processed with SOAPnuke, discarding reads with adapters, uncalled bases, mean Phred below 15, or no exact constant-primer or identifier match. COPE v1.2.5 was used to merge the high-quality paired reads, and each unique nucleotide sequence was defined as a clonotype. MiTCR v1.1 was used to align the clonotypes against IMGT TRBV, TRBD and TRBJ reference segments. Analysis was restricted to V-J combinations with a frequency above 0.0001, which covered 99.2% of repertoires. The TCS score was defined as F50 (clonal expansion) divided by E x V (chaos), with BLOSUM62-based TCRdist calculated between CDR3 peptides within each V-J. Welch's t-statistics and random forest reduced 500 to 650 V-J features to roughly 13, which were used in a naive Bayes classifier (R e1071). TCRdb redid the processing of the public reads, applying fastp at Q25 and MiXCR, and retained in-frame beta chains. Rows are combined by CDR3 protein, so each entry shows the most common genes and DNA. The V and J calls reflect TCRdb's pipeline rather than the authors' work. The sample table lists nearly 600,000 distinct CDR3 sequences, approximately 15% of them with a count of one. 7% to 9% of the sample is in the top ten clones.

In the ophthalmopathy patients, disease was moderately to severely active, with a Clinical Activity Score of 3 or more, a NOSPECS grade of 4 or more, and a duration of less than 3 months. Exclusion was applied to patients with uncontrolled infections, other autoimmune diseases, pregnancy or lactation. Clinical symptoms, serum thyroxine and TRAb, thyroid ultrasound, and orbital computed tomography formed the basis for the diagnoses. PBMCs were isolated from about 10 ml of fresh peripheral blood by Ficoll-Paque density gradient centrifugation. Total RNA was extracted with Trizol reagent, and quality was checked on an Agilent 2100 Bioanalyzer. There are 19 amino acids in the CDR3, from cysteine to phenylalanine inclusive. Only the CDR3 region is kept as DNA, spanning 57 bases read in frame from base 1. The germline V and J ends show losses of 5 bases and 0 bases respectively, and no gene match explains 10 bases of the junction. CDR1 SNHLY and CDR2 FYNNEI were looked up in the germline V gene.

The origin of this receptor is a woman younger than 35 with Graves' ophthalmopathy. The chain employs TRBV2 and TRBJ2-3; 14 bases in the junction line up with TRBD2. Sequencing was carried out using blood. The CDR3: CASSRSMGLAGESTDTQYF. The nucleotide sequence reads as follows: TGTGCCAGCAGTCGGTCGATGGGACTAGCGGGAGAGAGCACAGATACGCAGTATTTT.